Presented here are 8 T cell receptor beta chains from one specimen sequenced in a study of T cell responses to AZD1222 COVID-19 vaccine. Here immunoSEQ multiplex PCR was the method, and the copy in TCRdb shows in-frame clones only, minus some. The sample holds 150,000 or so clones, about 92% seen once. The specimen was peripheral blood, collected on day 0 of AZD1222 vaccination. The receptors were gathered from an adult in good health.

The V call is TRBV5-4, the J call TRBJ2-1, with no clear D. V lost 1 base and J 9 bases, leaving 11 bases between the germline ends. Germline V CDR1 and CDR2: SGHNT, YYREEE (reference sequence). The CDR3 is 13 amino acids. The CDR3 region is CASSLPLGSEQFF. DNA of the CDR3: TGTGCCAGCAGCTTGCCACTCGGCAGTGAGCAGTTCTTC.

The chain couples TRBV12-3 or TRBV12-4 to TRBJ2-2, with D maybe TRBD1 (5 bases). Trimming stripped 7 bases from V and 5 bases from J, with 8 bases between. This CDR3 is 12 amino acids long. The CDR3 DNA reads TGTGCCAGCATAGGGGCTACCGGGGAGCTGTTTTTT. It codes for CASIGATGELFF.

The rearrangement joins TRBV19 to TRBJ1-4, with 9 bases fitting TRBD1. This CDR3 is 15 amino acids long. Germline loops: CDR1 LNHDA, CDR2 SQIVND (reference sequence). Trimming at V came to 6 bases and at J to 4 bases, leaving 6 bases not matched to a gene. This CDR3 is CASSLDRGNNEKLFF. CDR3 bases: TGTGCCAGTAGCTTGGACAGGGGAAATAATGAAAAACTGTTTTTT.

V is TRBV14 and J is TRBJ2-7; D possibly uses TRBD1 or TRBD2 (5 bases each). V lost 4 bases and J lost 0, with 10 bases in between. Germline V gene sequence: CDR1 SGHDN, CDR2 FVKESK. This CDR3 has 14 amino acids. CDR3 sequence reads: CASSRVGPSYEQYF. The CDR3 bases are TGTGCCAGCAGCCGGGTGGGACCCTCCTACGAGCAGTACTTC. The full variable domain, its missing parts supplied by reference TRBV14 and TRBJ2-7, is EAGVTQFPSHSVIEKGQTVTLRCDPISGHDNLYWYRRVMGKEIKFLLHFVKESKQDESGMPNNRFLAERTGGTYSTLKVQPAELEDSGVYFCASSRVGPSYEQYFGPGTRLTVT.

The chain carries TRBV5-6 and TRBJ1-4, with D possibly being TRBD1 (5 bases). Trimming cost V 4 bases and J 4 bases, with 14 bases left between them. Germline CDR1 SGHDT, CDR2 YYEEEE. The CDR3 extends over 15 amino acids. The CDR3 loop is CASSAPDSYNEKLFF. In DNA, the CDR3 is TGTGCCAGCAGCGCCCCCGACAGTTATAATGAAAAACTGTTTTTT. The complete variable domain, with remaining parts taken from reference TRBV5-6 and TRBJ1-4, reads DAGVTQSPTHLIKTRGQQVTLRCSPKSGHDTVSWYQQALGQGPQFIFQYYEEEERQRGNFPDRFSGHQFPNYSSELNVNALLLGDSALYLCASSAPDSYNEKLFFGSGTQLSVL.

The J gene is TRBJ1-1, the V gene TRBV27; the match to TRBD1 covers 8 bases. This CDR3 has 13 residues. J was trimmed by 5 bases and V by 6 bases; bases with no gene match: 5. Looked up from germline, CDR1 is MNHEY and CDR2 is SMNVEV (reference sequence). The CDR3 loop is CASRRQGRTEAFF. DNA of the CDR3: TGTGCCAGCAGACGACAGGGGAGGACTGAAGCTTTCTTT.

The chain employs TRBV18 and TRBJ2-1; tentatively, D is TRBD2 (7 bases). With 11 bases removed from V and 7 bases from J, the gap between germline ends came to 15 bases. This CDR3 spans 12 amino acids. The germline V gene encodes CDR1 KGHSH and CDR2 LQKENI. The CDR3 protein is CAGGGALNEQFF. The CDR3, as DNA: TGTGCCGGAGGGGGGGCGTTAAATGAGCAGTTCTTC.

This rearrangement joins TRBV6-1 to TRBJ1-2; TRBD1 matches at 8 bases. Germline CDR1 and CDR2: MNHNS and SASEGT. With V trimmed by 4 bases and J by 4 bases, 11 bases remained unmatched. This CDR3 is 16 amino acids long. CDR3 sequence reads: CASSAKSGTGAYGYTF. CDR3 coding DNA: TGTGCCAGCAGTGCTAAATCCGGGACAGGCGCCTATGGCTACACCTTC.